Included here is one T cell receptor beta chain sequence, with context. Its antigen is not identified. This sample was taken from a study of shared clonotypes between healthy human individuals. The overall study: In total, the donors were a couple of women and a few men aged 18 to 49. Study results and caveats: Memory subsets had estimated richness that was generally smaller than that of naive subsets.

With 3 bases clipped from V and 4 bases from J, the junction kept 5 bases outside the gene matches. The CDR3 sequence is 14 residues long. Germline V CDR1 and CDR2: MGHRA, YSYEKL. TCRdb's copy holds only in-frame clones and misses some; the assay was immunoSEQ multiplex PCR. Counted here are 2 million to 2.5 million clones, roughly 90% occurring once; the ten biggest clones make up approximately 0.41%. The gene calls are TRBV4-1 and TRBJ1-2; 7 bases line up with TRBD1. The sequence derives from a man aged 18 to 30 in good health. Some clones in this sample may be carry-over from other donors' samples. What was sequenced was naive CD4+ T cells from PBMCs. Subset denoted: CD45RA+ positively selected. CDR3 DNA sequence: TGCGCCAGCAGCCAGGTGGGACAGAGCTATGGCTACACCTTC. Amino acid sequence: CASSQVGQSYGYTF.